This TCR beta chain was identified during a study of beta chain features in type 1 diabetes. Points from the study as a whole: Type 1 diabetes patients showed a moderate but significant shortening of TCRB CDR3s in all four CD4+ subsets. In the patient group, naive, central memory and Treg TCRB repertoires seemed more alike than in the healthy donor group.

CD4+ naive, central memory, regulatory and stem cell-like memory subsets were isolated by sorting on CD45RO/CCR7/CD25/CD127/CD95/CD27. Reverse transcription of all isolated RNA meant that expressed TCRB transcripts were sequenced. The repertoire was sequenced with immunoSEQ multiplex PCR; TCRdb's copy has only in-frame clones and lacks some. The repertoire includes around 430,000 clones, approximately 31% of them detected once, and 0.06% to 0.07% sits in the top ten. The V and J ends lost 2 bases and 2 bases, in that order; junction bases with no gene match: 4. Germline assignment: CDR1 SGHRS and CDR2 YFSETQ. This CDR3 contains 14 residues. This clone has only a few counts. The antigen is unknown.

This chain links TRBV5-1 with TRBJ2-7, with 7 bases fitting TRBD1. The TCR comes from a man aged 18 to 35 in good health. Sequencing was performed on naive CD4+ T cells from blood. The CDR3 nucleotides are TGCGCCAGCAGCTTTGCAGGGGGTCCCTACGAGCAGTACTTC. Protein sequence: CASSFAGGPYEQYF.